The 6 T cell receptor beta chains below come from one sample, sequenced in a study of CD8+CD57+ T cells in acquired aplastic anemia (dated by TCRdb to 2016 to 2018). Reads for this sample came from an Illumina HiSeq 2000. Profiling of TCR beta VDJ combinations and CDR3 sequences used genomic DNA as the template. Through fastp at Q25 and MiXCR, TCRdb rebuilt clones from the public reads, retaining in-frame beta chains. Rows matching on CDR3 protein sequence are summarized as one entry with the most common DNA and genes. The sample records roughly 420,000 distinct CDR3 sequences, 65% to 80% of which are singletons. The ten largest clones represent 3% to 5% of the sample. Source material: sorted CD4+, CD8+, or CD8+CD57+ T cells (not recorded which) from PBMCs. The receptors derive from a human donor in good health, serving as a control.

This clonotype came up many times. The V gene is TRBV14, the J gene TRBJ2-5; a possible D gene is TRBD2 (5 bases). Germline loops: CDR1 SGHDN, CDR2 FVKESK. The V gene lost 0 bases and the J gene lost 5 bases, with 13 bases spanning the gap. This CDR3 has 15 residues. The CDR3: CASSQDSAIAETQYF. In nucleotides, the CDR3 is TGTGCCAGCAGCCAAGATTCGGCGATAGCGGAGACCCAGTACTTC.

V and J are TRBV6-1 and TRBJ2-5; 9 positions match TRBD1. The germline V gene encodes CDR1 MNHNS and CDR2 SASEGT. The CDR3 has 14 amino acids. Trimming took 6 bases from V and 3 from J; bases not matched to a gene: 5. The CDR3 sequence: CASRGGQGKETQYF. CDR3 bases: TGTGCCAGCAGGGGGGGACAGGGAAAAGAGACCCAGTACTTC.

The chain joins TRBV11-2 to TRBJ1-2, with D perhaps matching TRBD1 (6 bases). Trimming stripped 3 bases from V and 1 base from J, with 12 bases between. Germline V gives CDR1 SGHAT, CDR2 FQNNGV. The CDR3 length is 15 residues. The CDR3 region is CASSLSVGGNYGYTF. The CDR3 nucleotides are TGTGCCAGCAGCTTGTCAGTAGGGGGTAACTATGGCTACACCTTC.

With regard to this clonotype: Its ends do not fully match the called genes, so a read error is possible. The chain links TRBV7-2 to TRBJ1-2, with no clear D. Germline V lookup: CDR1 SGHTA, CDR2 FQGNSA. CDR3 length: 14 residues. CDR3 protein: CASSLAAISRGTTF. Written as DNA, the CDR3 is TGTGCCAGCAGCTTAGCAGCGATCTCGCGAGGCACCACATTC.

V usage is TRBV12-3 or TRBV12-4 and J usage is TRBJ1-2, with TRBD1 matching 10 bases. The CDR3 is 16 residues long. The V gene end was trimmed by 6 bases and the J gene end by 2 bases; junction bases not matched to a gene: 9. The CDR3 reads CASSTVRTGGNYGYTF. The CDR3 nucleotides read TGTGCCAGCAGCACAGTTCGGACAGGGGGGAACTATGGCTACACCTTC.

This rearrangement joins TRBV7-4 to TRBJ2-7; D unclear. The germline V gene has CDR1 SGHVT and CDR2 SQSDAQ. V was shortened by 7 bases and J by 13 bases, with 17 bases between the two germline ends. This CDR3 has 11 amino acids. Here the CDR3 DNA reads TGTGCCAGCACGGTAGCAGGTGGACGCTACTTC. It yields the protein CASTVAGGRYF.